Listed below are T cell receptor beta chains from one sample, sequenced in a study of T cell repertoires in cytomegalovirus infection. TCRdb reanalysed the reads using MiXCR and keeps one entry per CDR3 protein. The table lists hundreds of thousands of distinct CDR3 sequences, roughly 15% of them singletons. Sequencing used PBMCs. The receptors stem from a human donor in good health (CMV status not recorded). Some clones in this sample may be carry-over from other donors' samples. CDR3s include the opening cysteine and the closing phenylalanine or tryptophan. The D gene is left open where the match is weak. Clone size is given for some rows only: seen once, a few or many times, or a class if the clone is expanded.

clone_size: many; j_call: TRBJ2-7; d_call: TRBD2; v_call: TRBV6-2/TRBV6-3; cdr3_nt: TGTGCCAGCAGTTACGGGGGGGTGACCTACGAGCAGTACTTC; cdr3_aa: CASSYGGVTYEQYF
clone_size: NA; j_call: TRBJ2-7; d_call: NA; v_call: TRBV18; cdr3_nt: TGTGCCAGCCAGCCACAGGGAAATAGCGAGCAGTACTTC; cdr3_aa: CASQPQGNSEQYF
clone_size: few; j_call: TRBJ1-1; d_call: NA; v_call: TRBV5-1; cdr3_nt: TGCGCCAGCAGCTTGGACAGACCGAACACTGAAGCTTTCTTT; cdr3_aa: CASSLDRPNTEAFF
clone_size: NA; j_call: TRBJ2-7; d_call: NA; v_call: TRBV20-1; cdr3_nt: TGCAGTGCTAGAGATCCCCAGTCCTACGAGCAGTACTTC; cdr3_aa: CSARDPQSYEQYF
clone_size: NA; j_call: TRBJ1-5; d_call: TRBD1; v_call: TRBV6-2/TRBV6-3; cdr3_nt: TGTGCCAGCATTACAGGGGGCGATCAGCCCCAGCATTTT; cdr3_aa: CASITGGDQPQHF
clone_size: NA; j_call: TRBJ1-1; d_call: NA; v_call: TRBV12-3/TRBV12-4; cdr3_nt: TGTGCCAGCAGTTTACACTTTGTCACTGAAGCTTTCTTT; cdr3_aa: CASSLHFVTEAFF
clone_size: NA; j_call: TRBJ1-5; d_call: NA; v_call: TRBV20-1; cdr3_nt: TGCAGTGCCGAGAGGCTCCGAGGGCGGAATCAGCCCCAGCATTTT; cdr3_aa: CSAERLRGRNQPQHF
clone_size: few; j_call: TRBJ2-7; d_call: NA; v_call: TRBV20-1; cdr3_nt: TGCAGTGCTAGAGATCGGAGGTATAACTCTCTCTATGGGCAGTACTTC; cdr3_aa: CSARDRRYNSLYGQYF
clone_size: many; j_call: TRBJ1-5; d_call: TRBD1; v_call: TRBV20-1; cdr3_nt: TGCAGTGCCACAGGGGATAGCAATCAGCCCCAGCATTTT; cdr3_aa: CSATGDSNQPQHF
clone_size: many; j_call: TRBJ1-1; d_call: TRBD1; v_call: TRBV18; cdr3_nt: TGTGCCAGCTCACCTCTCGGGACAGGGGGCAGGAACACTGAAGCTTTCTTT; cdr3_aa: CASSPLGTGGRNTEAFF
clone_size: NA; j_call: TRBJ1-1; d_call: NA; v_call: TRBV7-2; cdr3_nt: TGTGCCAGCAGCTTCTCCACAGCCAACACTGAAGCTTTCTTT; cdr3_aa: CASSFSTANTEAFF
clone_size: NA; j_call: TRBJ1-1; d_call: NA; v_call: TRBV7-4; cdr3_nt: TGTGCCAGCAGCCGTGCCGAGGCCGGGAACACTGAAGCTTTCTTT; cdr3_aa: CASSRAEAGNTEAFF
clone_size: many; j_call: TRBJ2-3; d_call: NA; v_call: TRBV7-2; cdr3_nt: TGTGCCAGCAGCTTAGGAAATCCGGGGGCGGATACGCAGTATTTT; cdr3_aa: CASSLGNPGADTQYF
clone_size: many; j_call: TRBJ1-5; d_call: NA; v_call: TRBV2; cdr3_nt: TGTGCCAGCAGCCTTACAGGGAGTAGAGGGCCCCAGCATTTT; cdr3_aa: CASSLTGSRGPQHF
clone_size: NA; j_call: TRBJ2-7; d_call: NA; v_call: TRBV20-1; cdr3_nt: TGCAGTGCGGGACCCCTAGGGTTTATGGGCGAGCAGTACTTC; cdr3_aa: CSAGPLGFMGEQYF
clone_size: NA; j_call: TRBJ1-1; d_call: TRBD1; v_call: TRBV5-1; cdr3_nt: TGCGCCAGCAGCTTGCTCCCCTTGGACAGGGGCGACACTGAAGCTTTCTTT; cdr3_aa: CASSLLPLDRGDTEAFF
clone_size: many; j_call: TRBJ2-2; d_call: NA; v_call: TRBV28; cdr3_nt: TGTGCCAGCACTATTTCGGAAAGCGGGGAGCTGTTTTTT; cdr3_aa: CASTISESGELFF
clone_size: NA; j_call: TRBJ2-7; d_call: NA; v_call: TRBV6-2/TRBV6-3; cdr3_nt: TGTGCCAGCTATGATTATTGGGATGGGTCCTACGAGCAGTACTTC; cdr3_aa: CASYDYWDGSYEQYF
clone_size: few; j_call: TRBJ1-1; d_call: NA; v_call: TRBV18; cdr3_nt: TGTGCCAGCTCACCACCCCACCCCAACACTGAAGCTTTCTTT; cdr3_aa: CASSPPHPNTEAFF
clone_size: many; j_call: TRBJ2-5; d_call: NA; v_call: TRBV7-2; cdr3_nt: TGTGCCAGCAGCTTAGCAGTTCAAGAGACCCAGTACTTC; cdr3_aa: CASSLAVQETQYF
clone_size: NA; j_call: TRBJ1-3; d_call: NA; v_call: TRBV4-1; cdr3_nt: TGCGCCAGCAGCCAGGGTGACCTGGTGACAGGAGGAAAATCTGGAAACACCATATATTTT; cdr3_aa: CASSQGDLVTGGKSGNTIYF
clone_size: few; j_call: TRBJ2-2; d_call: NA; v_call: TRBV19; cdr3_nt: TGTGCCAGTAGCTTCGGTACCCCAAGGCAGAGGACCGGGGAGCTGTTTTTT; cdr3_aa: CASSFGTPRQRTGELFF
clone_size: many; j_call: TRBJ2-1; d_call: NA; v_call: TRBV7-2; cdr3_nt: TGTGCCAGCAGCTTAGGGTTGAGGATGGGCGGTGGGGGCTACAATGAGCAGTTCTTC; cdr3_aa: CASSLGLRMGGGGYNEQFF
clone_size: NA; j_call: TRBJ1-5; d_call: TRBD1; v_call: TRBV2; cdr3_nt: TGTGCCAGCAGTAACGCACAGGGGGTAAATCAGCCCCAGCATTTT; cdr3_aa: CASSNAQGVNQPQHF
clone_size: few; j_call: TRBJ1-1; d_call: TRBD1; v_call: TRBV10-3; cdr3_nt: TGTGCCATCAGTCCAGGACAGGGGATTAATAACACTGAAGCTTTCTTT; cdr3_aa: CAISPGQGINNTEAFF
clone_size: few; j_call: TRBJ1-4; d_call: NA; v_call: TRBV6-5; cdr3_nt: TGTGCCAGCAGTAGACAGGCCGTTCCAACTAATGAAAAACTGTTTTTT; cdr3_aa: CASSRQAVPTNEKLFF
clone_size: few; j_call: TRBJ1-5; d_call: TRBD1; v_call: TRBV6-2/TRBV6-3; cdr3_nt: TGTGCCAGCAGTTACAGGCAGGGGGACCCCAACGGATATCAGCCCCAGCATTTT; cdr3_aa: CASSYRQGDPNGYQPQHF
clone_size: few; j_call: TRBJ2-7; d_call: TRBD2; v_call: TRBV4-1; cdr3_nt: TGCGCCAGCAGCCAAGAATCCGGGACTACCCTCTACGAGCAGTACTTC; cdr3_aa: CASSQESGTTLYEQYF
clone_size: NA; j_call: TRBJ1-1; d_call: NA; v_call: TRBV5-1; cdr3_nt: TGCGCCAGCAGGTATACCCCAGACAACACTGAAGCTTTCTTT; cdr3_aa: CASRYTPDNTEAFF
clone_size: NA; j_call: TRBJ2-3; d_call: NA; v_call: TRBV20-1; cdr3_nt: TGCAGTGCTATTTCCCAGGGAGCAGATACGCAGTATTTT; cdr3_aa: CSAISQGADTQYF
clone_size: NA; j_call: TRBJ1-2; d_call: TRBD1; v_call: TRBV15; cdr3_nt: TGTGCCACCAGCAGAGAGACAGGGTTCTATGGCTACACCTTC; cdr3_aa: CATSRETGFYGYTF
clone_size: few; j_call: TRBJ2-5; d_call: NA; v_call: TRBV28; cdr3_nt: TGTGCCAGCAGATCCGGGAGCTGGGAGACCCAGTACTTC; cdr3_aa: CASRSGSWETQYF
clone_size: NA; j_call: TRBJ2-7; d_call: NA; v_call: TRBV5-5; cdr3_nt: TGTGCCAGCAGCTTGGGAGCAACCCGCCGGGACAACTCCTACGAGCAGTACTTC; cdr3_aa: CASSLGATRRDNSYEQYF
clone_size: few; j_call: TRBJ1-3; d_call: TRBD1; v_call: TRBV3-1; cdr3_nt: TGTGCCAGCAGCGCCCGGGACAGGGTGAACACCATATATTTT; cdr3_aa: CASSARDRVNTIYF
clone_size: many; j_call: TRBJ1-4; d_call: NA; v_call: TRBV12-3/TRBV12-4; cdr3_nt: TGTGCCAGCAGCAGGGCCGGAAGTGAAAAACTGTTTTTT; cdr3_aa: CASSRAGSEKLFF
clone_size: NA; j_call: TRBJ1-4; d_call: TRBD1; v_call: TRBV2; cdr3_nt: TGTGCCAGCTACCCGCGGACAGGTGGTGAAAAACTGTTTTTT; cdr3_aa: CASYPRTGGEKLFF
clone_size: few; j_call: TRBJ1-5; d_call: NA; v_call: TRBV6-2/TRBV6-3; cdr3_nt: TGTGCCAGCAGTTACCTCACCCCCTCGCCCCAGCATTTT; cdr3_aa: CASSYLTPSPQHF
clone_size: many; j_call: TRBJ2-3; d_call: NA; v_call: TRBV7-9; cdr3_nt: TGTGCCAGCAGCTTAGTAAGCAGATCAGATACGCAGTATTTT; cdr3_aa: CASSLVSRSDTQYF
clone_size: many; j_call: TRBJ1-2; d_call: NA; v_call: TRBV19; cdr3_nt: TGTGCCAGTAGTATTATGGCAGGGCAAGAAGGCTACACCTTC; cdr3_aa: CASSIMAGQEGYTF
clone_size: NA; j_call: TRBJ2-5; d_call: NA; v_call: TRBV19; cdr3_nt: TGTGCCAGTAGTAGAGGGAATGGTTTTGGAGAGACCCAGTACTTC; cdr3_aa: CASSRGNGFGETQYF